Listed below are T cell receptor beta chains from one sample, sequenced in a study of beta chain features in type 1 diabetes. The table came from immunoSEQ multiplex PCR; TCRdb's copy has only in-frame clones and leaves some out. The top ten clones hold about 1.5% of a sample with 50,000 or so clones, over 40% of them seen once. The specimen was Tregs from blood. The receptors come from a man aged 25-45 years with type 1 diabetes. Each CDR3 is given without its conserved first and last residue.

cdr3_length	j_call	v_call	cdr3_aa
11	TRBJ2-5	TRBV6-1	ASSVAFPGTQY
14	TRBJ2-5	TRBV5-4	ASSPSGHLSQETQY
15	TRBJ2-6	TRBV27	ASNKGGGGSGANVLT
11	TRBJ2-7	TRBV6-6	ASSYEDRYEQY
14	TRBJ2-6	TRBV27	ASSLRGQAGANVLT
13	TRBJ1-1	TRBV5-4	ASSQDPGTGNEAF
13	TRBJ1-1	TRBV10-3	AIGGPDYRQGEAF
13	TRBJ2-3	TRBV4-2	ASSPIFSGTDTQY
14	TRBJ2-3	TRBV28	ASSGMGQGAFDTQY
11	TRBJ2-3	TRBV7-3	ASSSLGADTQY
11	TRBJ2-1	TRBV11-2	ASSPGVTLQQF
11	TRBJ2-7	TRBV5-4	ASSLGGTYEQY
12	TRBJ2-3	TRBV7-2	ASSAQVAGDTQY
12	TRBJ2-7	TRBV7-2	ASSPWGGSYEQY
11	TRBJ1-1	TRBV5-4	ASSFDRGAEAF
13	NA	TRBV7-9	ASSLGQGKTYEQY
16	TRBJ2-2	TRBV2	ASSVGQGARGTTGELF
11	TRBJ2-3	TRBV7-2	ASSLVSPDTQY
13	TRBJ2-1	TRBV6-6	ASTQIAGGGNEQF
12	TRBJ2-6	TRBV5-6	ASGGATGANVLT
9	TRBJ2-7	TRBV5-4	ASSLNGEQY
16	TRBJ2-1	TRBV7-6	ASSASVGLGDTHNEQF
12	TRBJ2-7	TRBV6-5	ASKSGRAPNEQY
9	TRBJ2-1	TRBV7-8	ASSRENEQF
13	TRBJ2-1	TRBV5-1	ASSLTTLPYNEQF
11	TRBJ2-5	TRBV7-2	ASSMGREETQY
14	TRBJ2-5	TRBV28	ASSFGQDNYQETQY
12	TRBJ2-7	TRBV9	ASSVGGSTYEQY
12	TRBJ1-1	TRBV28	ASSQLTGDTEAF
14	TRBJ2-3	TRBV5-1	ASSSQGQGGADTQY
14	TRBJ2-3	TRBV18	ASSPASGRRGDTQY
10	TRBJ2-7	TRBV18	ASSPSLYEQY
11	TRBJ1-1	TRBV29-1	SVAFLENTEAF